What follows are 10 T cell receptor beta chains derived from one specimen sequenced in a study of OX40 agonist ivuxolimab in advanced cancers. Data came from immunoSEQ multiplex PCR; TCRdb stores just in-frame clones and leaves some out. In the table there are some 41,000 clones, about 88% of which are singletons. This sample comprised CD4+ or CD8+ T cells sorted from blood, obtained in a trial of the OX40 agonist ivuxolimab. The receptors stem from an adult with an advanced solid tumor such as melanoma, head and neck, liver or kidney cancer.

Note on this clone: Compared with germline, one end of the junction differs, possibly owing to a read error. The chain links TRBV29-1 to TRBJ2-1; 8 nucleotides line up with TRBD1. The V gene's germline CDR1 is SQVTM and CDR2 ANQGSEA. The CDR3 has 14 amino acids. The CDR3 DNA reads TGCAGCGTAGAAGGCGGGACAGGCGTTTCGGAGCAGTTCTTC. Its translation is CSVEGGTGVSEQFF.

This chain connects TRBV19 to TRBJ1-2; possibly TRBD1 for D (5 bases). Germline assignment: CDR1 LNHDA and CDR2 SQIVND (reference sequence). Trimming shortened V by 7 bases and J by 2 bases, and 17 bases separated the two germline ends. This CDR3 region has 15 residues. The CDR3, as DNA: TGTGCCAGTAAGTTTGCAGGGAGCGTAAACTATGGCTACACCTTC. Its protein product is CASKFAGSVNYGYTF.

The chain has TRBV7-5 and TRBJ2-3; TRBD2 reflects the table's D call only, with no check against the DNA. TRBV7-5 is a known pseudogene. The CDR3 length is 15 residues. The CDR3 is CARSRTSGGADTQYF. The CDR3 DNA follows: TGTGCCAGAAGTCGGACTAGCGGGGGGGCAGATACGCAGTATTTT.

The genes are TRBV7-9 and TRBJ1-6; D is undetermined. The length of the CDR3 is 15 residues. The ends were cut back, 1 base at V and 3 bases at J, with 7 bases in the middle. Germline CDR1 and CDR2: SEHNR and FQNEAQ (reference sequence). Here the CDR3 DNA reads TGTGCCAGCAGCTTAGTGGCGGTCTATAATTCACCCCTCCACTTT. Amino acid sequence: CASSLVAVYNSPLHF. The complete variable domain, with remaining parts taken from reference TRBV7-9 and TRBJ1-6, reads DTGVSQNPRHKITKRGQNVTFRCDPISEHNRLYWYRQTLGQGPEFLTYFQNEAQLEKSRLLSDRFSAERPKGSFSTLEIQRTEQGDSAMYLCASSLVAVYNSPLHFGNGTRLTVT.

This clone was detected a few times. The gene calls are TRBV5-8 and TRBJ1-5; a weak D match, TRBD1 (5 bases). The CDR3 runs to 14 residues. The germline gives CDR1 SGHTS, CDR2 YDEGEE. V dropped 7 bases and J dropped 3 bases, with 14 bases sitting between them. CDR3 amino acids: CASPGMGPNQPQHF. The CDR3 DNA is TGTGCCAGCCCCGGCATGGGGCCCAATCAGCCCCAGCATTTT. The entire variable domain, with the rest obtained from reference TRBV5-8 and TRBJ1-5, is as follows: EAGVTQSPTHLIKTRGQQATLRCSPISGHTSVYWYQQALGLGLQFLLWYDEGEERNRGNFPPRFSGRQFPNYSSELNVNALELEDSALYLCASPGMGPNQPQHFGDGTRLSIL.

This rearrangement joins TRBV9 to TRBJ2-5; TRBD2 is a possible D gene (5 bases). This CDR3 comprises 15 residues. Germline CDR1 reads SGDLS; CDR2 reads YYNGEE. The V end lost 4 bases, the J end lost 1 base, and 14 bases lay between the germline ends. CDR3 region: CASSREGGSQETQYF. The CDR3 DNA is TGTGCCAGCAGCCGGGAAGGTGGTAGCCAAGAGACCCAGTACTTC. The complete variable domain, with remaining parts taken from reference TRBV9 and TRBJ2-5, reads DSGVTQTPKHLITATGQRVTLRCSPRSGDLSVYWYQQSLDQGLQFLIQYYNGEERAKGNILERFSAQQFPDLHSELNLSSLELGDSALYFCASSREGGSQETQYFGPGTRLLVL.

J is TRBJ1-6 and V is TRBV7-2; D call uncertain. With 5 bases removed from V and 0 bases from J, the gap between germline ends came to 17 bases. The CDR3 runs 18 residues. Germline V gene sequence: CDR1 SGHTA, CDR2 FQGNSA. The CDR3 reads CASSHLLAPGSYNSPLHF. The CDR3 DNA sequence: TGTGCCAGCAGCCATCTGCTGGCGCCGGGCTCCTATAATTCACCCCTCCACTTT. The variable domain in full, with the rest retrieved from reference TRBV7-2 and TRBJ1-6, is GAGVSQSPSNKVTEKGKDVELRCDPISGHTALYWYRQSLGQGLEFLIYFQGNSAPDKSGLPSDRFSAERTGGSVSTLTIQRTQQEDSAVYLCASSHLLAPGSYNSPLHFGNGTRLTVT.

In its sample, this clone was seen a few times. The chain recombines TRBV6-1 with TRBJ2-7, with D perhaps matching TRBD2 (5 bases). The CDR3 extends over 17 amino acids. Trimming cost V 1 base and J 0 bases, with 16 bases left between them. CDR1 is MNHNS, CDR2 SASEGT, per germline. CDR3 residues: CASSEGGAYNPSYEQYF. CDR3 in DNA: TGTGCCAGCAGTGAAGGGGGAGCATACAACCCCTCCTACGAGCAGTACTTC.

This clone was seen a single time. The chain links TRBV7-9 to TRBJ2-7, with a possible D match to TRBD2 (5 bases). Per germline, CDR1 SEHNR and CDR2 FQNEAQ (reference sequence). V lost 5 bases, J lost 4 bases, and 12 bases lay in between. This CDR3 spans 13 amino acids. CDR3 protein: CASSPAPGYEQYF. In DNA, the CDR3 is TGTGCCAGCAGCCCCGCTCCGGGGTACGAGCAGTACTTC.

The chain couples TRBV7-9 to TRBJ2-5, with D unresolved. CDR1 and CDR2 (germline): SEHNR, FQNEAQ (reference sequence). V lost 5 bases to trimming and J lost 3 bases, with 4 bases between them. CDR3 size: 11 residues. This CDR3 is CASSTKETQYF. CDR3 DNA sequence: TGTGCCAGCAGCACGAAAGAGACCCAGTACTTC.